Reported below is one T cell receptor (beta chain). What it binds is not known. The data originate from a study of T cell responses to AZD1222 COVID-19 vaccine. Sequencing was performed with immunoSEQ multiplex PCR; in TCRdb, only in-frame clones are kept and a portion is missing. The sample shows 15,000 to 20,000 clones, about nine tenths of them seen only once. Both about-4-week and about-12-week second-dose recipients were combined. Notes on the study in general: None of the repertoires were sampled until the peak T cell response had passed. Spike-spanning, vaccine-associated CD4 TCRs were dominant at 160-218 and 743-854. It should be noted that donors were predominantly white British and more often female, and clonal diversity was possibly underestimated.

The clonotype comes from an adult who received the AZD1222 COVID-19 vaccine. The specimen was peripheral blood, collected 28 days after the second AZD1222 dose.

The CDR3 DNA reads TGTGCCAGCAGAATAAGAGAGGGGGCGATGGAGACCCAGTACTTC. It translates to CASRIREGAMETQYF. This chain links TRBV6-5 with TRBJ2-5; 7 bases fit TRBD1. The CDR3 is 15 amino acids. The V gene's germline CDR1 is MNHEY and CDR2 SVGAGI. V gave up 6 bases and J gave up 5 bases; unmatched junction bases: 12.